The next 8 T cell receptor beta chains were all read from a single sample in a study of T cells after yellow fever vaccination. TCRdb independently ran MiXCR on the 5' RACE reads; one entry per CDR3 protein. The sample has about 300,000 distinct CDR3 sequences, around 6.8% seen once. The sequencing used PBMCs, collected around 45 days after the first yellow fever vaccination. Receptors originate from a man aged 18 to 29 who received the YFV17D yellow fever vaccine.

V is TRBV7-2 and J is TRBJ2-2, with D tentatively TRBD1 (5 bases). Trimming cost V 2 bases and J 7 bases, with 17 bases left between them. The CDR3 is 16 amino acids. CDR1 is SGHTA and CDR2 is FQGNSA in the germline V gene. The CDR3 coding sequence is TGTGCCAGCAGCTTACAGGGTCGAGCGACGGTCGGGGAGCTGTTTTTT. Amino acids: CASSLQGRATVGELFF.

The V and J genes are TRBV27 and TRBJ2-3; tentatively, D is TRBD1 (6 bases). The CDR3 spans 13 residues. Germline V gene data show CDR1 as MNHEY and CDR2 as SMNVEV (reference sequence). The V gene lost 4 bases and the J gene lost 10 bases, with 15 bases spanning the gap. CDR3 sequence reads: CASSSPIQGAQYF. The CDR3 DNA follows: TGTGCCAGCAGTTCACCAATACAGGGAGCGCAGTATTTT.

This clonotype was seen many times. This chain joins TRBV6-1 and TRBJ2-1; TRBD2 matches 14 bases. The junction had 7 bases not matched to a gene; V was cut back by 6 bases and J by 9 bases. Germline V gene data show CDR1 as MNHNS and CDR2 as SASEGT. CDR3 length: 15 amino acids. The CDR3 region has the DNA TGTGCCAGCAGCCGGACTAGCGGGGGGCGCGGTGAGCAGTTCTTC. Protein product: CASSRTSGGRGEQFF.

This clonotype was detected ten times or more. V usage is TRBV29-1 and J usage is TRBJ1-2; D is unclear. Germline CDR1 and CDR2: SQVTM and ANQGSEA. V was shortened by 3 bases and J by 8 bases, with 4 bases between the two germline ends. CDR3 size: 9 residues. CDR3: CSVDRGYTF. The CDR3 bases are TGCAGCGTTGATAGGGGCTACACCTTC.

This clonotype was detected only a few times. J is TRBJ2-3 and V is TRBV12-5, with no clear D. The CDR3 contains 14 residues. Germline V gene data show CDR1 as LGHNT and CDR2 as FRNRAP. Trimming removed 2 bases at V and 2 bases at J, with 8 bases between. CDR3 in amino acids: CASGLSRTTDTQYF. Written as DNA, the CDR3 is TGTGCTAGTGGTTTGTCCAGAACCACAGATACGCAGTATTTT. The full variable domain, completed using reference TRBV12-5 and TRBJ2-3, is DARVTQTPRHKVTEMGQEVTMRCQPILGHNTVFWYRQTMMQGLELLAYFRNRAPLDDSGMPKDRFSAEMPDATLATLKIQPSEPRDSAVYFCASGLSRTTDTQYFGPGTRLTVL.

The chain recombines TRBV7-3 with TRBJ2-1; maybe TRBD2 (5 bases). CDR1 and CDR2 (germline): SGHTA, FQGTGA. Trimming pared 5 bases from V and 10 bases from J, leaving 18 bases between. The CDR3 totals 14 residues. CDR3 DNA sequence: TGTGCCAGCAGCCCGAGGACGGGGAGTCGCGAGCAGTTCTTC. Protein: CASSPRTGSREQFF.

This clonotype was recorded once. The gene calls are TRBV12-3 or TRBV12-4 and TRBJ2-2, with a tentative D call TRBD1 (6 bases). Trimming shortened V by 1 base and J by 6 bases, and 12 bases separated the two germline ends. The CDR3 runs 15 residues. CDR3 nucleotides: TGTGCCAGCAGTTTAGGGGCAGGGGTTGCCGGGGAGCTGTTTTTT. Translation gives CASSLGAGVAGELFF.

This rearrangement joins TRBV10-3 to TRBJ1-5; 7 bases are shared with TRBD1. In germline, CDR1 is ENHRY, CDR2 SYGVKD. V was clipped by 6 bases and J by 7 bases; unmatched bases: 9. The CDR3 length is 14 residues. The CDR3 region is CAISKTGEEQPQHF. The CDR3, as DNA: TGTGCCATCAGCAAAACAGGGGAGGAGCAGCCCCAGCATTTT.